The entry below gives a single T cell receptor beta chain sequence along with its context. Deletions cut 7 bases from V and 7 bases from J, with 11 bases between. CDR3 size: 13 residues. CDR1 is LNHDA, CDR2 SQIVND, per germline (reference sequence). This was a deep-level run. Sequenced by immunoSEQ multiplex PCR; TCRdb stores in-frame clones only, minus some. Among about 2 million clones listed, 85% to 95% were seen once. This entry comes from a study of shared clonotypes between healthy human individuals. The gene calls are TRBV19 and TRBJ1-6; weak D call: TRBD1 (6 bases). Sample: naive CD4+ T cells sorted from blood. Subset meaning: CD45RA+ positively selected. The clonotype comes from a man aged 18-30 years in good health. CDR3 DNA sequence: TGTGCCAGTACCGGACAGCCGAATTCACCCCTCCACTTT. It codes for CASTGQPNSPLHF.